These 32 T cell receptor beta chains came from one sample sequenced in a study of blood T cell repertoires in COVID-19 (dated by TCRdb to the early 2020s). Library preparation employed the immunoSEQ multiplex PCR assay. TCRdb provides this immuneACCESS table in a form limited to in-frame rearrangements. Some clones are lacking; in checked studies, under half of them reflect an unresolved V gene, and why the rest are absent is not known. Across this sample there are about 300,000 clones, with 85% seen only once. The top ten clones comprise under 2% of the sample. The sequenced material came from PBMCs or T cells enriched from blood (not recorded which). These receptors all come from a woman younger than 45 who had been exposed to COVID-19.

The chain employs TRBV28 and TRBJ1-1, with 10 bases that match TRBD1. The CDR3 consists of 16 residues. Per germline, CDR1 MDHEN and CDR2 SYDVKM. Trimming removed 2 bases from V and 9 bases from J; junction bases left unmatched: 12. The CDR3 loop is CASSLPGQGGKSKAFF. The CDR3 region has the DNA TGTGCCAGCAGTTTACCCGGACAGGGGGGAAAGTCAAAAGCTTTCTTT.

In its sample, this clone was seen once. CDR3 coding DNA: TGCGCCAGCACCATTGGGATTAGACTAGCGGGGGTGGAGGAGCAGTTCTTC. Encoded protein: CASTIGIRLAGVEEQFF. This chain uses TRBV5-1 with TRBJ2-1; 12 bases agree with TRBD2. V was pared by 6 bases and J by 10 bases, with 17 bases of the junction left unmatched. Germline CDR1 is SGHRS and CDR2 is YFSETQ. This CDR3 is 17 amino acids long.

J is TRBJ2-2 and V is TRBV7-2, with a tentative D call TRBD2 (5 bases). Trimming pared 1 base from V and 5 bases from J, leaving 17 bases between. Germline CDR1 is SGHTA and CDR2 is FQGNSA. CDR3 size: 17 residues. The CDR3 here is CASSLGVGGRGTGELFF. The CDR3 DNA reads as TGTGCCAGCAGCTTAGGGGTAGGCGGGCGAGGAACCGGGGAGCTGTTTTTT. Combining the CDR3 with reference TRBV7-2 and TRBJ2-2 gives the whole variable domain GAGVSQSPSNKVTEKGKDVELRCDPISGHTALYWYRQSLGQGLEFLIYFQGNSAPDKSGLPSDRFSAERTGGSVSTLTIQRTQQEDSAVYLCASSLGVGGRGTGELFFGEGSRLTVL.

The chain couples TRBV10-2 to TRBJ2-5; 9 bases fit TRBD2. The CDR3 contains 15 residues. Germline values: CDR1 WSHSY, CDR2 SAAADI. Trimming cost V 3 bases and J 2 bases; bases outside gene matches: 4. CDR3 coding DNA: TGCGCCAGCAGTGATTTAGCGGGGGCGCAAGAGACCCAGTACTTC. Amino acid sequence: CASSDLAGAQETQYF.

The chain joins TRBV28 to TRBJ2-3; no firm D call. Trimming removed 4 bases from V and 6 bases from J, with 14 bases in between. CDR1 is MDHEN and CDR2 is SYDVKM in the germline V gene. The length of the CDR3 is 14 residues. CDR3 region: CASSSSGAVDTQYF. DNA for the CDR3: TGTGCCAGCAGTTCGTCCGGAGCCGTCGATACGCAGTATTTT.

The chain carries TRBV7-2 and TRBJ2-1; 7 bases fit TRBD1. This CDR3 contains 16 residues. The V segment lost 1 base and the J segment 5 bases; nucleotides outside the gene matches: 8. Germline V gene data show CDR1 as SGHTA and CDR2 as FQGNSA. The CDR3 DNA sequence: TGTGCCAGCAGCTTAGGGACGGGAACAGGGGACAATGAGCAGTTCTTC. Translated: CASSLGTGTGDNEQFF.

In this sample, this clone turned up once. The chain couples TRBV5-4 to TRBJ2-7, with D tentatively TRBD1 (6 bases). This CDR3 spans 15 amino acids. Germline V gene sequence: CDR1 SGHNT, CDR2 YYREEE (reference sequence). Trimming removed 4 bases at V and 0 bases at J, with 14 bases between. The CDR3 is CASSPTGSGSYEQYF. The CDR3 DNA reads TGTGCCAGCAGCCCGACAGGTTCGGGCTCCTACGAGCAGTACTTC.

In this sample, this clone turned up once. Other DNA sequences of this sample code for an identical CDR3. DNA of the CDR3: TGTGCCAGCAGTCAGGGAGGGGAGCAGTACTTC. It specifies CASSQGGEQYF. The gene calls are TRBV6-2 or TRBV6-3 and TRBJ2-7; 7 nucleotides match TRBD2. This CDR3 spans 11 amino acids. The J segment lost 7 bases and the V segment lost 5 bases, leaving 2 bases of the junction unmatched. CDR1 is MNHEY and CDR2 is SVGEGT in the germline V gene.

The rearrangement links TRBV2 to TRBJ2-1; TRBD1 aligns across 9 bases. There are 15 residues in the CDR3. The ends lost 1 base at V and 7 bases at J; junction bases unmatched: 5. CDR1 and CDR2 from the germline V gene are SNHLY and FYNNEI. CDR3 sequence: CASSEGGQGGNEQFF. CDR3 DNA sequence: TGTGCCAGCAGTGAAGGGGGACAGGGTGGGAATGAGCAGTTCTTC.

This chain uses TRBV9 with TRBJ2-1; TRBD2 aligns across 8 bases. Looked up from germline, CDR1 is SGDLS and CDR2 is YYNGEE. Losses at the gene ends were 1 base for V and 4 bases for J; bases not matched to a gene: 10. The CDR3 has 17 amino acids. CDR3 amino acids: CASSVLLEGLVYNEQFF. The DNA for the CDR3 is TGTGCCAGCAGCGTATTGCTTGAGGGACTAGTTTACAATGAGCAGTTCTTC.

A few counts support this clone. The chain carries TRBV6-5 and TRBJ1-5; D is uncertain. Trimming removed 5 bases from V and 4 bases from J, with 9 bases in between. The CDR3 has 13 amino acids. CDR1 and CDR2 from the germline V gene are MNHEY and SVGAGI. The CDR3 is CASSRGNNQPQHF. The CDR3 DNA reads TGTGCCAGCAGTCGCGGGAATAATCAGCCCCAGCATTTT.

The genes are TRBV7-2 and TRBJ1-2; 7 positions match TRBD1. The CDR3 runs 12 residues. The V gene end was trimmed by 11 bases and the J gene end by 4 bases; junction bases not matched to a gene: 7. Germline V lookup: CDR1 SGHTA, CDR2 FQGNSA. The CDR3 loop is CAGTGTAYGYTF. The CDR3 DNA is TGTGCCGGTACCGGGACAGCCTATGGCTACACCTTC.

The V call is TRBV28, the J call TRBJ1-1; no firm D call. Trimming took 2 bases from V and 1 from J, leaving 11 bases between them. This CDR3 is built from 15 residues. The V gene's germline CDR1 is MDHEN and CDR2 SYDVKM. In DNA, the CDR3 is TGTGCCAGCAGTTTAAGTACAGCAGGGAACACTGAAGCTTTCTTT. Amino acid sequence: CASSLSTAGNTEAFF.

CDR3 in DNA: TGTGCCAGTAGTATAAGACAGGACACCTACAATGAGCAGTTCTTC. It yields the protein CASSIRQDTYNEQFF. The V gene is TRBV19, the J gene TRBJ2-1, with a possible D match to TRBD1 (6 bases). CDR3 length equals 15 residues. V dropped 2 bases and J dropped 2 bases, with 10 bases sitting between them. Germline CDR1 and CDR2: LNHDA and SQIVND (reference sequence).

This chain connects TRBV30 to TRBJ1-5, with 9 bases that match TRBD1. CDR1 and CDR2 from the germline V gene are GTSNPN and SVGIG (reference sequence). This CDR3 comprises 14 residues. V shed 0 bases and J 7 bases; nucleotides not matched to a gene: 4. The CDR3 sequence: CAWSVGQGKQPQHF. For the CDR3, the DNA is TGTGCCTGGAGTGTGGGACAGGGAAAACAGCCCCAGCATTTT. Combining the CDR3 with reference TRBV30 and TRBJ1-5 gives the whole variable domain SQTIHQWPATLVQPVGSPLSLECTVEGTSNPNLYWYRQAAGRGLQLLFYSVGIGQISSEVPQNLSASRPQDRQFILSSKKLLLSDSGFYLCAWSVGQGKQPQHFGDGTRLSIL.

The rearrangement joins TRBV28 to TRBJ2-5, with a possible D match to TRBD1 (6 bases). Germline V gene sequence: CDR1 MDHEN, CDR2 SYDVKM. The CDR3 is made up of 13 amino acids. Trimming cost V 5 bases and J 4 bases, with 11 bases left between them. The CDR3 reads CASSRTGLETQYF. The CDR3, as DNA: TGTGCCAGCAGTCGCACAGGGTTAGAGACCCAGTACTTC.

The genes are TRBV4-2 and TRBJ2-1, with 12 nucleotides matching TRBD2. Trimming took 0 bases from V and 9 from J; bases not matched to a gene: 9. Germline lookup yields CDR1 LGHNA and CDR2 YNFKEQ. This CDR3 spans 17 amino acids. The CDR3 region is CASSQDLASGGVIEQFF. The CDR3 DNA follows: TGTGCCAGCAGCCAAGATTTGGCTAGCGGGGGGGTGATTGAGCAGTTCTTC.

CDR3 nucleotides: TGTGCCAGCAGCCCAAGGACTAGCAGCAATGAGCAGTTCTTC. Encoded protein: CASSPRTSSNEQFF. This sequence joins TRBV7-9 and TRBJ2-1; 8 positions agree with TRBD2. Germline V lookup: CDR1 SEHNR, CDR2 FQNEAQ (reference sequence). J was trimmed by 6 bases and V by 5 bases; bases with no gene match: 6. This CDR3 is 14 amino acids long.

The rearrangement joins TRBV3-1 (or the pseudogene TRBV3-2) to TRBJ2-4; 7 nucleotides agree with TRBD2. CDR3 size: 15 residues. The germline gives CDR1 LGHDT, CDR2 YNNKEL (reference sequence). J was trimmed by 11 bases and V by 0 bases; bases with no gene match: 10. Here the CDR3 reads CASSQDLRLAYVQYF. DNA of the CDR3: TGTGCCAGCAGCCAAGACCTGAGACTAGCATATGTTCAGTACTTC.

J is TRBJ1-1 and V is TRBV20-1, with D hard to call. V was clipped by 3 bases and J by 3 bases, with 8 bases between them. The CDR3 consists of 12 residues. CDR1 and CDR2 from the germline V gene are DFQATT and SNEGSKA (reference sequence). The CDR3 spells CSASPRDTEAFF. The CDR3 nucleotides read TGCAGTGCTAGTCCGCGGGACACTGAAGCTTTCTTT.

The chain has TRBV19 and TRBJ1-1, with TRBD1 identical over 7 bases. Germline lookup yields CDR1 LNHDA and CDR2 SQIVND (reference sequence). The CDR3 totals 14 residues. V trimming: 5 bases; J trimming: 5 bases; junction bases outside the gene matches: 8. This CDR3 reads CASSYRGGETEAFF. As DNA, the CDR3 is TGTGCCAGTAGTTACAGGGGTGGAGAAACTGAAGCTTTCTTT.

The CDR3: CASSTTGLTEKLFF. CDR3 DNA sequence: TGTGCCAGCAGTACAACAGGGTTAACGGAAAAACTGTTTTTT. The chain links TRBV6-6 to TRBJ1-4; maybe TRBD1 (6 bases). The CDR3 length is 14 residues. The V end was cut by 5 bases, the J end by 8 bases, with 15 bases between. In germline, CDR1 is MNHNY, CDR2 SVGAGI (reference sequence).

This clone was seen once. Its ends do not fully match the called genes, so a read error is possible. The chain recombines TRBV10-3 with TRBJ2-5; 11 bases line up with TRBD2. From germline, CDR1 is ENHRY and CDR2 SYGVKD. The CDR3 length is 14 residues. The CDR3 region has the DNA TGTGCCATCAGGGGGACTAGCGGCCAAGAGACCCAATACTTC. Its translation: CAIRGTSGQETQYF.

The DNA for the CDR3 is TGTGCCAGCAGTGGGGATACAGGGGGCGGACGAAAAGCCACCTTC. Encoded protein: CASSGDTGGGRKATF. V and J are TRBV25-1 and TRBJ1-2; 9 nucleotides align to TRBD1. Per the germline V gene, CDR1 is MGHDK and CDR2 is SYGVNS. Trimming removed 4 bases from V and 13 bases from J; junction bases left unmatched: 16. CDR3 length: 15 amino acids.

This clone was seen a handful of times. V gene TRBV4-1 combines with J gene TRBJ1-1, with 8 positions matching TRBD1. The CDR3 runs 13 residues. Trimming removed 11 bases from V and 0 bases from J; junction bases left unmatched: 5. The germline CDR1 and CDR2 sequences are MGHRA and YSYEKL. The CDR3 loop is CASRTGLNTEAFF. DNA of the CDR3: TGCGCCTCCCGGACAGGGTTGAACACTGAAGCTTTCTTT.

This chain joins TRBV12-3 or TRBV12-4 and TRBJ2-7, with TRBD2 matching 7 bases. V lost 6 bases and J lost 9; bases outside the gene matches: 11. This CDR3 contains 13 residues. CDR3 sequence: CASSAGTTGGQYF. The CDR3 coding sequence is TGTGCCAGCAGCGCCGGAACGACGGGGGGGCAGTACTTC.

V gene TRBV9 combines with J gene TRBJ2-3; 7 bases agree with TRBD2. This CDR3 comprises 16 residues. Trimming removed 4 bases from V and 5 bases from J; junction bases left unmatched: 13. Looked up from germline, CDR1 is SGDLS and CDR2 is YYNGEE. DNA of the CDR3: TGTGCCAGCAGCTCCCGGACTAGTAGTCTCGGAGATACGCAGTATTTT. Translating it yields CASSSRTSSLGDTQYF. The complete variable domain, with remaining parts taken from reference TRBV9 and TRBJ2-3, reads DSGVTQTPKHLITATGQRVTLRCSPRSGDLSVYWYQQSLDQGLQFLIQYYNGEERAKGNILERFSAQQFPDLHSELNLSSLELGDSALYFCASSSRTSSLGDTQYFGPGTRLTVL.

V usage is TRBV18 and J usage is TRBJ2-5; D possibly corresponds to TRBD2 (6 bases). Germline values: CDR1 KGHSH, CDR2 LQKENI. The CDR3 covers 16 residues. Trimming pared 2 bases from V and 5 bases from J, leaving 18 bases between. The chain's CDR3 is CASSPNPPGGSETQYF. DNA of the CDR3: TGTGCCAGCTCACCAAACCCGCCCGGGGGTTCCGAGACCCAGTACTTC.

The CDR3 nucleotides read TGTGCCAGCAGGAGACAGGGAAATGGCTACACCTTC. This translates into CASRRQGNGYTF. The genes are TRBV12-3 or TRBV12-4 and TRBJ1-2; 7 nucleotides match TRBD1. The V segment lost 6 bases and the J segment 6 bases; nucleotides outside the gene matches: 4. The CDR3 consists of 12 residues.

The chain recombines TRBV7-9 with TRBJ1-5, with 7 bases aligning to TRBD1. The junction had 7 bases not matched to a gene; V was cut back by 1 base and J by 7 bases. CDR1 and CDR2 from the germline V gene are SEHNR and FQNEAQ (reference sequence). The CDR3 is 15 amino acids. CDR3 nucleotides: TGTGCCAGCAGCTTAGGTAGACAGGGTCGGCAGCCCCAGCATTTT. Protein: CASSLGRQGRQPQHF.

The V call is TRBV24-1, the J call TRBJ2-6; 7 nucleotides match TRBD2. CDR3 length: 14 amino acids. V shed 6 bases and J 2 bases; nucleotides not matched to a gene: 0. Germline V lookup: CDR1 KGHDR, CDR2 SFDVKD. Here the CDR3 reads CATSRGAGANVLTF. In DNA form, the CDR3 reads TGTGCCACCAGTCGGGGGGCTGGGGCCAACGTCCTGACTTTC.

CDR3 in amino acids: CASSFKLNRGLGNTIYF. CDR3 bases: TGTGCCAGCAGTTTTAAGCTGAACAGGGGGCTTGGAAACACCATATATTTT. The chain links TRBV28 to TRBJ1-3, with 9 bases fitting TRBD1. CDR1 and CDR2 from the germline V gene are MDHEN and SYDVKM. V dropped 3 bases and J dropped 3; count of bases not matched to a gene: 9. The CDR3 has 17 residues.